This T cell receptor (beta chain) derives from a study of vaccination and CD4 T cells after COVID-19 (dated by TCRdb to about 2022). With respect to the entire study: Every convalescent patient had a positive nasal swab PCR test for SARS-CoV-2, with mild disease in roughly ten patients and severe disease in one. In the convalescent cohort there were six males and four females, among whom were two Hispanic individuals, seven Caucasians, two Asians and one multiracial person. Participants got two doses of the Pfizer-BioNTech BNT162b2 vaccine (n=8) or two doses of the Moderna mRNA-1273 vaccine (n=2). Post-COVID blood samples were collected from convalescent patients a median of around 100 days after diagnosis, with a range of about 35 to 170 days. Post-vaccine blood samples were taken a median of about 72 days after the second vaccine dose, with a range of roughly 13 to 250 days. Culture stimuli were overlapping spike peptide pools from SARS-CoV-2 and from the common cold coronaviruses HCoV-NL63, HCoV-OC43 and HCoV-229E. In control cultures, a CEFX viral epitope pool was used as positive control, an HIV-1 Nef peptide pool was used as negative control, or no peptide was added. The spike-specific CD4+ TCR repertoire was compared before and after mRNA vaccination in around ten COVID-19 convalescent patients and a few infection-naive healthy vaccine recipients.

This clonotype came up once. Its antigen target is currently unknown. The input lacks base qualities; no much larger clone sits a single base away. Single-read evidence is weak. What the work shows at the level of the full study, not this receptor alone: Of the vaccine-specific clones found in convalescent patients, nearly all (304 of 307) were mono-reactive for SARS-CoV-2 spike instead of being cross-reactive with common cold coronaviruses. Although the median number of SARS-CoV-2-reactive clonotypes went up from roughly 19 after infection to 35 to 40 after vaccination, the increase was not significant. In convalescent patients, a median roughly 87% of post-vaccine SARS-CoV-2-reactive clones were detected only after vaccination, suggesting vaccine-specific priming. Only a relatively small number of convalescent patients were included in the study, and early timepoints following natural infection were not analyzed.

There are 16 amino acids in the CDR3, from cysteine to phenylalanine inclusive. Here the CDR3 DNA is all that survives: 48 bases in frame from base 1. Taken from the germline V gene, the CDR1 and CDR2 loops are MNHNS and SASEGT. V and J lose 6 bases and 1 base, and a span of 18 bases separates them. Libraries were built with PCR. TCR sequencing of DNA from cultured CD4+ T cells used the Oncomine TCR Beta short-read assay at the Johns Hopkins FTIC core. The QIAamp micro DNA kit was used to extract genomic DNA from the cultured CD4+ T cells. Oncomine TCR Beta libraries from cultured CD4+ T cells were pooled using unique dual indexes and sequenced on an Illumina iSeq 100. On the study's bioinformatics: Non-productive sequences were removed, and CDR3s not starting with C, not ending with F or W, or shorter than 7 amino acids were discarded. The MANAFEST web application was used to identify antigen-specific clonotypes by comparing peptide-stimulated wells against reference wells and other culture wells. An FDR below 0.05, an odds ratio above 5, and a productive frequency above 0.1% in at least two of three replicate wells were required for clones to be considered positive. Clonotypes that were significantly expanded in both SARS-CoV-2 spike wells and at least one common cold coronavirus spike condition were defined as cross-reactive. Similarity between CDR3 sequences was evaluated in R version 3.6.1 using Levenshtein distances (stringdist) and unrooted phylogenetic trees (ape). The public reads were reprocessed in TCRdb via fastp at Q25 and MiXCR, keeping in-frame beta chains. Entries that share a CDR3 protein sequence are merged under the most common genes and DNA. What appears here as the V and J calls and clone size reflects TCRdb's work, not the paper's. The sample table records almost 20,000 distinct CDR3 sequences; over 50% of these occur just once. The ten largest clones add up to about 10% of the sample.

The meaning of the sample's treatment or condition label: 10-day PBMC culture with coronavirus spike peptide pools or control peptides (ViraFEST assay). The ViraFEST assay, used in the study, expanded antigen-specific T cells with peptide pools and then identified the expanded clonotypes through TCR sequencing. The convalescent patients' positive SARS-CoV-2 PCR tests were from March to December 2020, which was before the Alpha, Beta and Delta variants emerged in the United States. Each well held millions of PBMCs cultured in IMDM containing about 5% human AB serum and approximately 9.1 IU/ml IL-2, with roughly 9.2 ug/ml peptide pools added. Half of the culture medium was replaced with fresh IL-2-containing medium on days 3 and 7. After about 10 days of culture, CD4+ T cells were isolated by negative selection using the EasySep CD4+ T cell isolation kit. Ficoll-Paque Plus gradient centrifugation was used to isolate PBMCs from whole blood, and the isolated PBMCs were then either used fresh or cryopreserved at -140C. Each culture condition was generally run in triplicate wells.

This TCR was recovered from a human donor who had recovered from COVID-19. The rearranged chain carries TRBV6-1 and TRBJ1-1; no D gene can be assigned with confidence. Material for sequencing was CD4+ T cells from blood, cultured in vitro. The CDR3: CASSPHWTLTNTEAFF. The nucleotides are TGTGCCAGCAGCCCCCATTGGACCTTAACGAACACTGAAGCTTTCTTT.